The 26 T cell receptor beta chains below were found in one sample sequenced in a study of shared clonotypes between healthy human individuals. Sequencing was performed with immunoSEQ multiplex PCR; in TCRdb, only in-frame clones are kept and a portion is missing. The sample lists under 1,900,000 clones; about 98.5% were seen once. Sequencing used naive CD4+ T cells sorted from blood. The sample's subset: CD45RA+ positively selected. Receptors originate from a man aged 25 to 40 in good health.

The chain has TRBV7-8 and TRBJ1-2; D remains unclear. Germline V gene data show CDR1 as SGHVS and CDR2 as FQNEAQ. The length of the CDR3 is 16 residues. V was trimmed by 8 bases and J by 7 bases, leaving 26 bases between them. The CDR3 region is CASGRSAALNQFGYTF. The CDR3 coding sequence is TGTGCCAGCGGTCGGTCTGCGGCCCTCAACCAGTTTGGCTACACCTTC.

This chain connects TRBV7-9 to TRBJ1-1; no definite D call. The germline V gene encodes CDR1 SEHNR and CDR2 FQNEAQ (reference sequence). The CDR3 runs to 15 residues. The germline V and J ends were trimmed by 5 bases and 2 bases, with 15 bases remaining between them. The CDR3 reads CASSIHQRDNTEAFF. The DNA for the CDR3 is TGTGCCAGCAGCATCCACCAGCGGGATAACACTGAAGCTTTCTTT.

The V and J genes are TRBV7-8 and TRBJ1-1; possibly TRBD1 for D (6 bases). The CDR3 length is 16 residues. From germline, CDR1 is SGHVS and CDR2 FQNEAQ. The V and J ends lost 0 bases and 1 base respectively, with 12 bases between them. This CDR3 reads CASSLATDRPNTEAFF. The CDR3 coding sequence is TGTGCCAGCAGCTTAGCCACTGACAGGCCGAACACTGAAGCTTTCTTT.

The rearrangement uses TRBV27 and TRBJ1-5; maybe TRBD1 (5 bases). Trimming removed 0 bases at V and 2 bases at J, with 14 bases between. Germline V gene sequence: CDR1 MNHEY, CDR2 SMNVEV (reference sequence). CDR3 size: 17 residues. The CDR3 region has the DNA TGTGCCAGCAGTTTATCCCACAGGACCAAGGGCAATCAGCCCCAGCATTTT. It yields the protein CASSLSHRTKGNQPQHF.

This chain joins TRBV5-3 and TRBJ1-5; the D is unclear. TRBV5-3 is filed as an ORF, its function uncertain. The CDR3 sequence is 13 residues long. V was trimmed by 0 bases and J by 4 bases, leaving 5 bases between them. The CDR3 sequence is CARSLGLNQPQHF. The CDR3 bases are TGTGCCAGAAGCTTGGGGTTGAATCAGCCCCAGCATTTT.

The chain employs TRBV19 and TRBJ2-3; D is unresolved. This CDR3 has 12 residues. Germline values: CDR1 LNHDA, CDR2 SQIVND (reference sequence). The V and J ends lost 6 bases and 4 bases respectively, with 8 bases between them. The CDR3, as DNA: TGTGCCAGTAGCGTGGGTGCAGATACGCAGTATTTT. The encoded protein is CASSVGADTQYF.

The rearrangement links TRBV19 to TRBJ2-7, with 9 bases matching TRBD1. V was pared by 5 bases and J by 2 bases, with 7 bases of the junction left unmatched. The germline V gene encodes CDR1 LNHDA and CDR2 SQIVND (reference sequence). This CDR3 region has 15 residues. CDR3 in DNA: TGTGCCAGTAGTGTAGGACAGGGGAAGACCTACGAGCAGTACTTC. Translating it yields CASSVGQGKTYEQYF. Supplemented by reference TRBV19 and TRBJ2-7, the full variable domain reads DGGITQSPKYLFRKEGQNVTLSCEQNLNHDAMYWYRQDPGQGLRLIYYSQIVNDFQKGDIAEGYSVSREKKESFPLTVTSAQKNPTAFYLCASSVGQGKTYEQYFGPGTRLTVT.

The chain carries TRBV6-5 and TRBJ2-4, with TRBD1 matching over 7 bases. The J segment lost 2 bases and the V segment lost 5 bases, leaving 6 bases of the junction unmatched. Germline V gene lookup returns CDR1 MNHEY and CDR2 SVGAGI. This CDR3 spans 15 amino acids. CDR3 in amino acids: CASSATGKTKNIQYF. The CDR3 region has the DNA TGTGCCAGCAGTGCGACAGGGAAAACCAAAAACATTCAGTACTTC.

The chain recombines TRBV2 with TRBJ2-7; a weak D match, TRBD2 (5 bases). This CDR3 has 13 amino acids. The V and J ends lost 3 bases and 5 bases respectively, with 11 bases between them. The germline CDR1 and CDR2 sequences are SNHLY and FYNNEI. The CDR3 DNA follows: TGTGCCAGCAGTGAGCGGGTTTCGGACGAGCAGTACTTC. Translated: CASSERVSDEQYF.

The chain employs TRBV28 and TRBJ1-1, with 7 bases identical to TRBD1. CDR1 MDHEN and CDR2 SYDVKM come from the germline V gene. This CDR3 contains 15 residues. Trimming removed 6 bases from V and 1 base from J; junction bases left unmatched: 8. The CDR3 is CASRERTGENTEAFF. Here the CDR3 DNA reads TGTGCCAGCAGGGAGAGAACAGGGGAGAACACTGAAGCTTTCTTT.

This sequence joins TRBV5-4 and TRBJ2-3; 7 positions match TRBD1. The CDR3 has 14 amino acids. Unmatched junction bases numbered 9, after V lost 7 bases and J lost 4 bases. CDR1 is SGHNT, CDR2 YYREEE, per germline (reference sequence). Here the CDR3 DNA reads TGTGCCAGCCGATTGTGGCAGGGGGCAGATACGCAGTATTTT. It specifies CASRLWQGADTQYF.

Comments on this clone: The same CDR3 is also encoded by other DNA sequences in this sample. The chain recombines TRBV5-1 with TRBJ2-3; tentatively, D is TRBD1 (5 bases). Germline V gene data show CDR1 as SGHRS and CDR2 as YFSETQ. This CDR3 spans 13 amino acids. Trimming took 5 bases from V and 0 from J, leaving 7 bases between them. The CDR3: CASSGASTDTQYF. The DNA of the CDR3 is TGCGCCAGCAGTGGGGCTAGCACAGATACGCAGTATTTT.

The chain is built from TRBV28 and TRBJ1-2; no clear D gene. The CDR3 spans 14 residues. V was shortened by 10 bases and J by 5 bases, with 20 bases between the two germline ends. Germline loops: CDR1 MDHEN, CDR2 SYDVKM. The CDR3 DNA reads TGTGCCACCGAAAGGGCAGGCCAACTTTATGGCTACACCTTC. It is translated as CATERAGQLYGYTF.

This sequence joins TRBV18 and TRBJ2-4, with 7 bases identical to TRBD1. From germline, CDR1 is KGHSH and CDR2 LQKENI. V was clipped by 3 bases and J by 6 bases; unmatched bases: 11. CDR3 size: 16 residues. The CDR3 region has the DNA TGTGCCAGCTCACCCACACCGGGACAGATAGTAAACATTCAGTACTTC. This translates into CASSPTPGQIVNIQYF.

The count of this clone is one. The sample carries other DNA sequences with the same CDR3. The rearrangement joins TRBV5-5 to TRBJ2-3, with a weak D call TRBD1 (5 bases). The CDR3 is 13 residues long. Trimming removed 1 base from V and 4 bases from J, with 7 bases in between. Germline V gene sequence: CDR1 SGHKS, CDR2 YYEKEE (reference sequence). The CDR3 DNA sequence: TGTGCCAGCAGCTTGCAGGGCGCAGATACGCAGTATTTT. This translates into CASSLQGADTQYF.

J is TRBJ1-1 and V is TRBV5-1, with 9 bases lining up with TRBD1. With 0 bases clipped from V and 3 bases from J, the junction kept 3 bases outside the gene matches. The CDR3 has 15 residues. Germline CDR1 SGHRS, CDR2 YFSETQ. CDR3 DNA: TGCGCCAGCAGCTTGGGGACAGGGGATTACACTGAAGCTTTCTTT. Protein product: CASSLGTGDYTEAFF.

This CDR3 is CASIRVGSEQYF. The CDR3 nucleotides read TGTGCCAGCATCAGGGTAGGTAGCGAGCAGTACTTC. V is TRBV25-1 and J is TRBJ2-7; tentatively, D is TRBD1 (5 bases). Trimming removed 7 bases from V and 6 bases from J, with 13 bases in between. CDR3 length: 12 residues. The germline V gene encodes CDR1 MGHDK and CDR2 SYGVNS.

This clone was counted once. J is TRBJ2-3 and V is TRBV5-1, with D maybe TRBD1 (6 bases). The CDR3 consists of 15 residues. From germline, CDR1 is SGHRS and CDR2 YFSETQ. V dropped 0 bases and J dropped 2 bases, with 10 bases sitting between them. The CDR3, as DNA: TGCGCCAGCAGCTTGGACTTGGGGGCCACAGATACGCAGTATTTT. Amino acid sequence: CASSLDLGATDTQYF.

The chain couples TRBV19 to TRBJ1-4, with 10 bases lining up with TRBD1. Germline V lookup: CDR1 LNHDA, CDR2 SQIVND (reference sequence). The CDR3 is 15 residues long. V lost 3 bases, J lost 8 bases, and 6 bases stayed unmatched. DNA of the CDR3: TGTGCCAGTAGTATCACCGGGACAGGGGTCGAAAAACTGTTTTTT. Its protein is CASSITGTGVEKLFF.

The CDR3 spells CASQPGFGEQYF. CDR3 bases: TGTGCCAGTCAGCCGGGTTTTGGAGAGCAGTACTTC. The chain joins TRBV6-5 to TRBJ2-7; D remains unclear. The CDR3 has 12 residues. Trimming removed 9 bases from V and 7 bases from J, with 16 bases in between. Germline loops: CDR1 MNHEY, CDR2 SVGAGI.

The chain recombines TRBV28 with TRBJ2-2; 13 bases line up with TRBD2. Germline V gene lookup returns CDR1 MDHEN and CDR2 SYDVKM. The CDR3 has 18 amino acids. V was pared by 2 bases and J by 2 bases, with 5 bases of the junction left unmatched. This chain's CDR3 is CASSLLGLAGFNTGELFF. Here the CDR3 DNA reads TGTGCCAGCAGTTTACTGGGACTAGCGGGATTTAACACCGGGGAGCTGTTTTTT.

As to this clone: One end of the junction fails to match germline, which may point to a read error. V is TRBV7-7 and J is TRBJ2-5, with 13 bases matching TRBD2. The CDR3 contains 15 residues. Germline CDR1 SSHAT, CDR2 FNYEAQ (reference sequence). CDR3 coding DNA: TGTGCTAGCAGCGAGGGACTAGCGGGATGGGAGACCCAGTACTTC. This translates into CASSEGLAGWETQYF.

The chain has TRBV28 and TRBJ2-7; D is ambiguous. V lost 7 bases and J lost 0, with 19 bases in between. The germline CDR1 and CDR2 sequences are MDHEN and SYDVKM. The CDR3 covers 16 residues. The CDR3: CASTLSLTESSYEQYF. The CDR3 coding sequence is TGTGCCAGCACCCTGAGTCTTACTGAAAGCTCCTACGAGCAGTACTTC.

The chain carries TRBV5-1 and TRBJ2-6, with 8 bases matching TRBD1. In germline, CDR1 is SGHRS, CDR2 YFSETQ. The V segment lost 4 bases and the J segment 0 bases; nucleotides outside the gene matches: 9. This CDR3 region has 18 residues. The CDR3 DNA reads TGCGCCAGCAGCACCAAGACAGGGGCAATCTCTGGGGCCAACGTCCTGACTTTC. Translating gives CASSTKTGAISGANVLTF. Filled out from reference TRBV5-1 and TRBJ2-6, the complete variable domain reads KAGVTQTPRYLIKTRGQQVTLSCSPISGHRSVSWYQQTPGQGLQFLFEYFSETQRNKGNFPGRFSGRQFSNSRSEMNVSTLELGDSALYLCASSTKTGAISGANVLTFGAGSRLTVL.

The chain has TRBV13 and TRBJ1-4; the match to TRBD1 covers 8 bases. CDR1 and CDR2 (germline): PRHDT, FYEKMQ (reference sequence). The CDR3 has 14 residues. J was trimmed by 4 bases and V by 5 bases; bases with no gene match: 3. The CDR3 DNA sequence: TGTGCCAGCAGCCCCGGACAGGGTAATGAAAAACTGTTTTTT. Its protein is CASSPGQGNEKLFF.

In regard to this clone: The sample carries other DNA sequences with the same CDR3. The genes are TRBV9 and TRBJ1-4, with TRBD1 identical over 7 bases. CDR3 length equals 15 residues. In germline, CDR1 is SGDLS, CDR2 YYNGEE. The junction had 8 bases not matched to a gene; V was cut back by 1 base and J by 8 bases. This CDR3 is CASSVTGTANEKLFF. DNA for the CDR3: TGTGCCAGCAGCGTAACCGGGACAGCGAACGAAAAACTGTTTTTT.